Below are 14 T cell receptor beta chains sequenced from a single sample in a study of shared clonotypes between healthy human individuals. Using immunoSEQ multiplex PCR, the repertoire was profiled, and TCRdb retains in-frame clones only, with some absent. The sample holds roughly 1.4 million clones, 98% seen once. Sample: naive CD4+ T cells sorted from blood. This sample's subset: CD45RA+ positively selected. Source of these receptors: a young man in good health.

This clone was recorded only once. The genes are TRBV5-1 and TRBJ1-2; 9 bases fit TRBD1. CDR1 is SGHRS and CDR2 is YFSETQ in the germline V gene. The CDR3 covers 15 residues. Trimming removed 7 bases from V and 7 bases from J; junction bases left unmatched: 14. The CDR3 nucleotides read TGCGCCAGCGCCAGACTACAGGGGGCGATGGGTGGCTACACCTTC. This translates into CASARLQGAMGGYTF.

This clone has only one observation. This chain links TRBV5-1 with TRBJ2-7, with TRBD2 matching over 7 bases. The germline CDR1 and CDR2 sequences are SGHRS and YFSETQ. V lost 2 bases to trimming and J lost 0 bases; unmatched junction nucleotides: 5. This CDR3 spans 15 amino acids. CDR3 region: CASSFREASSYEQYF. CDR3 DNA sequence: TGCGCCAGCAGCTTCCGGGAGGCTAGCTCCTACGAGCAGTACTTC.

Worth noting for this clone: The same CDR3 also results from other DNA sequences found in this sample. V and J are TRBV5-4 and TRBJ2-6; D remains ambiguous. This CDR3 contains 15 residues. V lost 0 bases and J lost 0, with 4 bases in between. Germline CDR1 and CDR2: SGHNT and YYREEE (reference sequence). Here the CDR3 reads CASSLVGSGANVLTF. The CDR3 DNA sequence: TGTGCCAGCAGCTTGGTCGGCTCTGGGGCCAACGTCCTGACTTTC.

The chain has TRBV10-3 and TRBJ2-5; D gene uncertain. V shed 0 bases and J shed 1 base, with 12 bases lying between them. This CDR3 comprises 16 residues. Germline V CDR1 and CDR2: ENHRY, SYGVKD. The CDR3 region has the DNA TGTGCCATCAGTGAGTCCCCGGTTTTAGGCCAAGAGACCCAGTACTTC. Translation gives CAISESPVLGQETQYF.

V is TRBV29-1 and J is TRBJ2-7; D is ambiguous. The germline V gene has CDR1 SQVTM and CDR2 ANQGSEA. The V and J ends lost 2 bases and 2 bases respectively, with 4 bases between them. This CDR3 spans 11 amino acids. DNA for the CDR3: TGCAGCGTTGAACAGACCTACGAGCAGTACTTC. This gives the protein CSVEQTYEQYF.

This clone was counted once. The chain combines TRBV10-2 with TRBJ2-3, with TRBD2 matching 8 bases. Germline CDR1 is WSHSY and CDR2 is SAAADI. The junction had 7 bases not matched to a gene; V was cut back by 3 bases and J by 2 bases. The CDR3 spans 16 residues. Here the CDR3 reads CASSDRSGSYTDTQYF. CDR3 in DNA: TGCGCCAGCAGTGACCGAAGCGGGAGTTACACAGATACGCAGTATTTT.

This clone was detected once. J is TRBJ2-1 and V is TRBV18, with 9 positions matching TRBD2. The J segment lost 2 bases and the V segment lost 2 bases, leaving 4 bases of the junction unmatched. Looked up from germline, CDR1 is KGHSH and CDR2 is LQKENI. The CDR3 consists of 16 residues. For the CDR3, the DNA is TGTGCCAGCTCACCAACTAGCGGGTCAACCTACAATGAGCAGTTCTTC. This encodes CASSPTSGSTYNEQFF. The full variable domain, in which reference TRBV18 and TRBJ2-1 provide the parts outside the CDR3, is NAGVMQNPRHLVRRRGQEARLRCSPMKGHSHVYWYRQLPEEGLKFMVYLQKENIIDESGMPKERFSAEFPKEGPSILRIQQVVRGDSAAYFCASSPTSGSTYNEQFFGPGTRLTVL.

CDR3 protein: CASSLELLNTEAFF. The CDR3, as DNA: TGTGCCAGCAGCTTGGAGTTGCTGAACACTGAAGCTTTCTTT. The J gene is TRBJ1-1, the V gene TRBV5-4; no clear D. CDR3 length: 14 residues. The germline CDR1 and CDR2 sequences are SGHNT and YYREEE (reference sequence). V was shortened by 0 bases and J by 0 bases, with 6 bases between the two germline ends.

This chain uses TRBV4-3 with TRBJ1-2; D possibly corresponds to TRBD1 (5 bases). Germline assignment: CDR1 LGHNA and CDR2 YSLEER. Trimming left V 5 bases short and J 7 bases short, with 29 bases between. This CDR3 region has 18 residues. The CDR3 sequence: CASSSQPTGATKISGYTF. CDR3 bases: TGCGCCAGCAGCTCCCAACCTACCGGGGCGACGAAAATCTCTGGCTACACCTTC.

This clone was recorded only once. The rearrangement joins TRBV9 to TRBJ2-1; D may be TRBD1 (5 bases). The germline CDR1 and CDR2 sequences are SGDLS and YYNGEE. Trimming took off 0 bases at V and 5 bases at J, with 15 bases between the two ends. There are 16 residues in the CDR3. The CDR3 DNA reads as TGTGCCAGCAGCGTAGCGGCCACAGCGACAGACAATGAGCAGTTCTTC. It is translated as CASSVAATATDNEQFF.

The chain recombines TRBV14 with TRBJ2-1, with D unclear. The CDR3 extends over 14 amino acids. Germline loops: CDR1 SGHDN, CDR2 FVKESK. Trimming cost V 2 bases and J 4 bases, with 9 bases left between them. In DNA form, the CDR3 reads TGTGCCAGCAGCCAACTTCTAGGTTACAATGAGCAGTTCTTC. This codes for CASSQLLGYNEQFF.

The gene calls are TRBV11-3 and TRBJ2-3; D is undetermined. The length of the CDR3 is 13 residues. Germline V CDR1 and CDR2: SGHNT, YENEEA. V was trimmed by 7 bases and J by 0 bases, leaving 8 bases between them. CDR3 bases: TGTGCCAGCATGGGCTCTAGCACAGATACGCAGTATTTT. This gives the protein CASMGSSTDTQYF.

This clone was detected once. Other DNA sequences in the sample encode the same CDR3. The rearrangement links TRBV30 to TRBJ1-5; no clear D gene. Deletions cut 0 bases from V and 6 bases from J, with 3 bases between. CDR1 and CDR2 from the germline V gene are GTSNPN and SVGIG (reference sequence). The CDR3 sequence is 11 residues long. CDR3 coding DNA: TGTGCCTGGAGTGTTGGTCAGCCCCAGCATTTT. Its protein is CAWSVGQPQHF.

The V gene is TRBV5-1, the J gene TRBJ1-5, with D tentatively TRBD1 (5 bases). The V end lost 2 bases, the J end lost 2 bases, and 8 bases lay between the germline ends. In germline, CDR1 is SGHRS, CDR2 YFSETQ. This CDR3 region has 14 residues. The CDR3 spells CASSFGTGNQPQHF. The CDR3 DNA reads TGCGCCAGCAGCTTCGGGACGGGCAATCAGCCCCAGCATTTT.